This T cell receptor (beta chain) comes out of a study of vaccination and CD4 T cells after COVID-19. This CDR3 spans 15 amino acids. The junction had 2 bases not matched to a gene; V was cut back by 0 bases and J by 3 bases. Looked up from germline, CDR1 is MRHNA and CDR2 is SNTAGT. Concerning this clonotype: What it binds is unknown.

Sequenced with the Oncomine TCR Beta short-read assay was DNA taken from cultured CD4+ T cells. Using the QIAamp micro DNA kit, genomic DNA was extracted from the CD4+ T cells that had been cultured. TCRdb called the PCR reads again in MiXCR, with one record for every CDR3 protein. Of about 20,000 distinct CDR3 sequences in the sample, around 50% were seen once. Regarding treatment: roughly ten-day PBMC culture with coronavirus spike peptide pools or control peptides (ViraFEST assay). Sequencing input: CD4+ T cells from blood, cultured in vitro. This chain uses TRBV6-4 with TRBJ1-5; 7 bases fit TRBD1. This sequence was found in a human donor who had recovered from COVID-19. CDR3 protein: CASSDSDRSNQPQHF. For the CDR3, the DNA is TGTGCCAGCAGTGACTCGGACAGGTCCAATCAGCCCCAGCATTTT.